This TCR beta chain was sequenced in a study of T cell responses to AZD1222 COVID-19 vaccine (dated by TCRdb to about 2021). Describing the broader study: AZD1222 recipients given second doses at about 4 weeks or at about 12 weeks were pooled, since spike-specific TCR depth and breadth were not found to differ between the two schedules. A total of around 240 trial participants underwent TCR sequencing, of whom some 210 received two doses of AZD1222 and about 25 received two doses of the MenACWY control vaccine. Trial participants were enrolled by age into subgroups of 18-55, 56-69 and 70-plus years, and around 140, 26 and 57 TCR-sequenced participants, respectively, were included in these subgroups. Study-level results and caveats: Conclusions about previously exposed vaccinees are limited because only 5 or 6 AZD1222 recipients were SARS-CoV-2 seropositive at baseline. CD4 TCRs associated with the vaccine covered the entire spike protein, and the dominant responses were in regions 160-218 and 743-854. In the small 56-69-year group, the increase in depth fell short of significance, most likely because of low power. Most participants were white British and females outnumbered males, and the authors suggested that clonal diversity may have been underestimated. A significant rise in spike-specific TCR breadth and depth was observed after two AZD1222 doses relative to day 0 and relative to MenACWY recipients. No day 14 peak-response samples were available, so repertoires were characterized only after the peak T cell response. Reportedly, close to half of the unique spike-specific TCRs recognized epitopes lying outside the regions that are mutated in the B.1.351 and B.1.1.7 variants.

Concerning this clone: No antigen is known for it. Base qualities are not recorded, but no much larger clone differs from it by a single base.

The time point label here, explained by the study, means: baseline before first vaccination. The vaccinee samples were drawn from two UK trials, COV001 and COV002, one of which was a single-blind randomized controlled phase 2/3 trial testing AZD1222 (ChAdOx1 nCoV-19) in healthy adults. Trial participant PBMC samples were collected at day 0 and day 28 after the second dose for TCRbeta chain sequencing. The CDR3 regions of human TCRbeta chains were subjected to immunosequencing. The study's own analysis went as follows. TCRs in the repertoires were matched against a reference library of SARS-CoV-2-specific TCRs that had been generated with the MIRA antigen-specificity platform. Breadth was defined as the fraction of unique TCRs that were SARS-CoV-2-associated. Depth was defined as the fraction of total T cells that were SARS-CoV-2-associated. Using the MIRA data, each spike-specific TCR was mapped to the spike region that the TCR reacts to and placed in a CD4 or CD8 class. Log10-transformed breadth and depth values were compared by one-way ANOVA with Sidak's multiple comparisons tests. TCRdb took over this immuneACCESS table, retaining in-frame rearrangements with V and J assigned. Such tables are incomplete; in checked studies, under half of the missing clones stem from an unresolved V gene, and the remainder is unexplained. D and trimming come from the DNA, and the V and J calls and clone size come from that table. The table for this sample lists approximately 79,000 clones; around nine tenths of them were counted only once. The ten largest clones add up to around 9.9% of the sample.

The V end loses 5 bases and the J end loses 5 bases, and a stretch of 7 bases separates them. Its CDR3 holds 12 amino acids, cysteine through phenylalanine. The only DNA kept is the CDR3, 36 bases in frame from the first base. The germline V gene gives CDR1 as SGHTA and CDR2 as FQGNSA. The origin of this receptor is an adult in good health. The sequencing used peripheral blood, collected on day 0 of AZD1222 vaccination. The chain is assembled from TRBV7-2 and TRBJ2-1, with no D gene named confidently. The CDR3 protein: CASSLPNNEQFF. The DNA is TGTGCCAGCAGCCTCCCGAACAATGAGCAGTTCTTC.